This passage covers 31 T cell receptor beta chains from one sample sequenced in a study of cytomegalovirus exposure and HLA in healthy donors. In the PCR, 60 Vbeta and 13 Jbeta primers were used. Assay: immunoSEQ multiplex PCR; the TCRdb copy retains only in-frame clones and omits some. This table holds 190,000 or so clones, 79% found once. Sequenced input: PBMCs. The source of these receptors is a girl under 18 in good health and CMV-seropositive.

The rearrangement links TRBV15 to TRBJ1-3; D remains ambiguous. The CDR3 totals 19 residues. Per the germline V gene, CDR1 is LNHNV and CDR2 is YYDKDF (reference sequence). Trimming took 0 bases from V and 5 from J, leaving 23 bases between them. The DNA for the CDR3 is TGTGCCACCAGCAGAGAACGGCCCGGACTGCTCCCAGTTCGAAACACCATATATTTT. This translates into CATSRERPGLLPVRNTIYF.

This clone was seen just once. CDR3 loop: CSALASDTQYF. CDR3 in DNA: TGCAGTGCACTCGCCTCGGATACGCAGTATTTT. This sequence joins TRBV20-1 and TRBJ2-3; D call uncertain. The ends were cut back, 6 bases at V and 6 bases at J, with 10 bases in the middle. CDR3 length: 11 residues. Germline assignment: CDR1 DFQATT and CDR2 SNEGSKA (reference sequence).

This clone was found once. The rearrangement uses TRBV27 and TRBJ1-2, with 7 bases aligning to TRBD1. This CDR3 is 13 amino acids long. The germline V gene encodes CDR1 MNHEY and CDR2 SMNVEV (reference sequence). With 6 bases clipped from V and 1 base from J, the junction kept 2 bases outside the gene matches. Here the CDR3 reads CASSYRGNYGYTF. In DNA form, the CDR3 reads TGTGCCAGCAGCTACAGGGGTAACTATGGCTACACCTTC.

The rearrangement links TRBV2 to TRBJ1-5; perhaps TRBD1 as D (5 bases). The CDR3 length is 13 residues. The germline V and J ends were trimmed by 7 bases and 7 bases, with 14 bases remaining between them. CDR1 SNHLY and CDR2 FYNNEI come from the germline V gene. The DNA of the CDR3 is TGTGCCAGCACCTCAGGGATTGGGCAGCCCCAGCATTTT. As protein: CASTSGIGQPQHF.

This clone is a singleton in its sample. Different DNA sequences within this sample yield the same CDR3. This chain joins TRBV15 and TRBJ1-5; possible D gene TRBD1, 6 bases. Trimming removed 0 bases at V and 4 bases at J, with 7 bases between. CDR3 size: 14 residues. Germline CDR1 is LNHNV and CDR2 is YYDKDF (reference sequence). The CDR3 loop reads CATSRDRGNQPQHF. The DNA for the CDR3 is TGTGCCACCAGCAGAGACAGGGGTAATCAGCCCCAGCATTTT. The whole variable domain, filled in from reference TRBV15 and TRBJ1-5, reads DAMVIQNPRYQVTQFGKPVTLSCSQTLNHNVMYWYQQKSSQAPKLLFHYYDKDFNNEADTPDNFQSRRPNTSFCFLDIRSPGLGDTAMYLCATSRDRGNQPQHFGDGTRLSIL.

The chain combines TRBV2 with TRBJ2-7; possibly TRBD1 for D (5 bases). Germline CDR1 and CDR2: SNHLY and FYNNEI. The CDR3 contains 15 residues. Trimming removed 7 bases from V and 7 bases from J, with 23 bases in between. The CDR3 protein is CASTNSETRGGEQYF. DNA for the CDR3: TGTGCCAGCACCAATTCCGAGACAAGGGGCGGAGAGCAGTACTTC.

The count of this clone is one. The chain carries TRBV6-5 and TRBJ1-1, with a tentative D call TRBD1 (5 bases). The CDR3 is 15 amino acids. Germline V CDR1 and CDR2: MNHEY, SVGAGI. V lost 5 bases and J lost 0, with 13 bases in between. The CDR3 is CASSTEGRVNTEAFF. For the CDR3, the DNA is TGTGCCAGCAGTACCGAAGGCAGGGTGAACACTGAAGCTTTCTTT.

The V call is TRBV10-2, the J call TRBJ2-1; weak D call: TRBD2 (5 bases). Trimming took 3 bases from V and 6 from J, leaving 6 bases between them. CDR3 length equals 12 residues. Germline-derived CDR1 and CDR2 are WSHSY and SAAADI. The CDR3: CASSDGLNEQFF. CDR3 bases: TGCGCCAGCAGTGATGGACTCAATGAGCAGTTCTTC.

CDR3 coding DNA: TGTGCCAGCAGTGACTTGGGGGCTACCACAGATACGCAGTATTTT. This sequence encodes CASSDLGATTDTQYF. The chain is built from TRBV6-4 and TRBJ2-3, with a possible D match to TRBD1 (6 bases). The ends were cut back, 1 base at V and 2 bases at J, with 10 bases in the middle. CDR1 is MRHNA and CDR2 is SNTAGT in the germline V gene. The CDR3 is 15 amino acids.

This clone was observed a few times. This chain joins TRBV6-4 and TRBJ2-3, with 10 bases fitting TRBD2. In germline, CDR1 is MRHNA, CDR2 SNTAGT. The CDR3 is made up of 16 amino acids. J gave up 4 bases and V 2 bases, and 6 bases lay outside the gene matches. The CDR3 sequence: CASSDDPSGGADTQYF. CDR3 nucleotides: TGTGCCAGCAGTGACGATCCTAGCGGGGGTGCAGATACGCAGTATTTT.

This chain's CDR3 is CASSQAGGGVGPQHF. The CDR3 DNA reads TGTGCCAGCAGCCAGGCGGGAGGGGGCGTTGGGCCCCAGCATTTT. The chain combines TRBV7-2 with TRBJ1-5; 7 bases are a match to TRBD1. The CDR3 runs 15 residues. Germline-derived CDR1 and CDR2 are SGHTA and FQGNSA. Unmatched junction bases numbered 13, after V lost 5 bases and J lost 9 bases. Together with reference TRBV7-2 and TRBJ1-5, the CDR3 gives the full variable domain: GAGVSQSPSNKVTEKGKDVELRCDPISGHTALYWYRQSLGQGLEFLIYFQGNSAPDKSGLPSDRFSAERTGGSVSTLTIQRTQQEDSAVYLCASSQAGGGVGPQHFGDGTRLSIL.

This rearrangement joins TRBV7-2 to TRBJ2-7, with a weak D call TRBD1 (6 bases). The V and J ends lost 5 bases and 4 bases respectively, with 18 bases between them. Germline V CDR1 and CDR2: SGHTA, FQGNSA. The CDR3 has 15 residues. The CDR3 DNA reads as TGTGCCAGCAGCCCGGACAGTGTTCCCTCATACGAGCAGTACTTC. Translation gives CASSPDSVPSYEQYF.

This chain uses TRBV19 with TRBJ1-5, with a possible D match to TRBD1 (5 bases). Between the trimmed V and J ends, which lost 8 bases and 4 bases, there was a span of 15 bases. This CDR3 is built from 14 residues. Germline V gene sequence: CDR1 LNHDA, CDR2 SQIVND (reference sequence). CDR3 bases: TGTGCCAGTCACATAGGGAGGGGAAATCAGCCCCAGCATTTT. Translated: CASHIGRGNQPQHF.

The chain has TRBV19 and TRBJ2-7; 8 bases match TRBD2. This CDR3 is built from 14 residues. Per the germline V gene, CDR1 is LNHDA and CDR2 is SQIVND (reference sequence). The V and J ends lost 5 bases and 1 base, in that order; junction bases with no gene match: 4. DNA for the CDR3: TGTGCCAGTAGTGCCGGGGGGGCGTCCTACGAGCAGTACTTC. This sequence encodes CASSAGGASYEQYF.

The chain's CDR3 is CASSSIGGTDTQYF. CDR3 sequence (DNA): TGTGCCAGCAGCTCCATCGGGGGCACAGATACGCAGTATTTT. The rearrangement uses TRBV5-6 and TRBJ2-3; D is possibly TRBD2 (5 bases). This CDR3 has 14 amino acids. V dropped 3 bases and J dropped 1 base, with 9 bases sitting between them. From germline, CDR1 is SGHDT and CDR2 YYEEEE. Together with reference TRBV5-6 and TRBJ2-3, the CDR3 gives the full variable domain: DAGVTQSPTHLIKTRGQQVTLRCSPKSGHDTVSWYQQALGQGPQFIFQYYEEEERQRGNFPDRFSGHQFPNYSSELNVNALLLGDSALYLCASSSIGGTDTQYFGPGTRLTVL.

The V gene is TRBV7-9, the J gene TRBJ1-5; 8 bases are a match to TRBD1. Germline V gene data show CDR1 as SEHNR and CDR2 as FQNEAQ (reference sequence). This CDR3 spans 17 amino acids. V lost 1 base, J lost 3 bases, and 8 bases stayed unmatched. The CDR3 bases are TGTGCCAGCAGCTTAGAAGGCAGGGGGCTTTCCAATCAGCCCCAGCATTTT. Amino acid sequence: CASSLEGRGLSNQPQHF.

This clone has a single count. The chain couples TRBV10-3 to TRBJ1-1; D uncertain. Germline V lookup: CDR1 ENHRY, CDR2 SYGVKD. V lost 7 bases, J lost 0 bases, and 9 bases lay in between. The CDR3 consists of 13 residues. The CDR3 DNA is TGTGCCATCACCGTGAGTATGAACACTGAAGCTTTCTTT. Its translation is CAITVSMNTEAFF.

A single count supports this clone. The rearrangement links TRBV9 to TRBJ1-2, with a possible D match to TRBD1 (5 bases). The CDR3 spans 14 residues. Deletions cut 0 bases from V and 5 bases from J, with 11 bases between. Germline V gene data show CDR1 as SGDLS and CDR2 as YYNGEE. CDR3 nucleotides: TGTGCCAGCAGCGTAGGGCCAGGGTGGTATGGCTACACCTTC. This encodes CASSVGPGWYGYTF.

The chain combines TRBV15 with TRBJ2-2; perhaps TRBD2 as D (7 bases). The germline V gene encodes CDR1 LNHNV and CDR2 YYDKDF (reference sequence). CDR3 length: 18 residues. V lost 0 bases and J 6 bases, leaving 20 bases between the germline ends. The CDR3 DNA reads TGTGCCACCAGCAGAGATCGGGGGGCTAGCTTCCGTCCCGGGGAGCTGTTTTTT. Translation gives CATSRDRGASFRPGELFF.

The rearrangement links TRBV4-1 to TRBJ1-4; 8 bases fit TRBD1. CDR3 length: 14 residues. The V gene's germline CDR1 is MGHRA and CDR2 YSYEKL. J gave up 6 bases and V 4 bases, and 4 bases lay outside the gene matches. The CDR3 nucleotides read TGCGCCAGCAGCCTGGGACAGGTCGATGAAAAACTGTTTTTT. Residues: CASSLGQVDEKLFF.

V usage is TRBV7-2 and J usage is TRBJ2-7; the D gene is possibly TRBD1 (6 bases). V shed 5 bases and J shed 2 bases, with 25 bases lying between them. Germline values: CDR1 SGHTA, CDR2 FQGNSA. The CDR3 extends over 18 amino acids. CDR3 in DNA: TGTGCCAGCAGCCCTCTGGCCCCCGGACAGCCGAGGGCCTACGAGCAGTACTTC. Its protein product is CASSPLAPGQPRAYEQYF.

In this sample, this clone turned up a few times. Other DNA sequences in the sample encode the same CDR3. The rearrangement joins TRBV19 to TRBJ1-5; 7 nucleotides agree with TRBD1. This CDR3 has 12 residues. Losses at the gene ends were 4 bases for V and 6 bases for J; bases not matched to a gene: 0. Germline V gene lookup returns CDR1 LNHDA and CDR2 SQIVND (reference sequence). CDR3 amino acids: CASSTGGQPQHF. CDR3 coding DNA: TGTGCCAGTAGTACAGGGGGTCAGCCCCAGCATTTT. Full variable domain (remainder filled in from reference TRBV19 and TRBJ1-5): DGGITQSPKYLFRKEGQNVTLSCEQNLNHDAMYWYRQDPGQGLRLIYYSQIVNDFQKGDIAEGYSVSREKKESFPLTVTSAQKNPTAFYLCASSTGGQPQHFGDGTRLSIL.

The chain carries TRBV27 and TRBJ1-5; 12 positions agree with TRBD1. The CDR3 is 15 residues long. From germline, CDR1 is MNHEY and CDR2 SMNVEV (reference sequence). V dropped 5 bases and J dropped 6; count of bases not matched to a gene: 5. Written as DNA, the CDR3 is TGTGCCAGCAGTACTGGGACAGGGGGCTCTCAGCCCCAGCATTTT. Its translation is CASSTGTGGSQPQHF.

The J gene is TRBJ1-6, the V gene TRBV4-3; 10 positions match TRBD1. CDR1 and CDR2 (germline): LGHNA, YSLEER. The ends lost 1 base at V and 10 bases at J; junction bases unmatched: 7. This CDR3 is 16 amino acids long. DNA for the CDR3: TGCGCCAGCAGCCAAGTTCCGGGACAGGGGTACTCACCCCTCCACTTT. Its translation is CASSQVPGQGYSPLHF.

V and J are TRBV5-1 and TRBJ2-2; no clear D. CDR1 is SGHRS and CDR2 is YFSETQ in the germline V gene. V was clipped by 0 bases and J by 4 bases, with 10 bases between them. This CDR3 is built from 15 residues. For the CDR3, the DNA is TGCGCCAGCAGCTTGGGTCCTAGTCTCACCGGGGAGCTGTTTTTT. Its protein is CASSLGPSLTGELFF.

The chain recombines TRBV7-2 with TRBJ2-3; the D is unclear. The germline gives CDR1 SGHTA, CDR2 FQGNSA. CDR3 length: 11 residues. V gave up 4 bases and J gave up 8 bases, with 7 bases separating them. The CDR3 reads CASSYGPTQYF. Here the CDR3 DNA reads TGTGCCAGCAGCTACGGTCCTACGCAGTATTTT.

The chain has TRBV30 and TRBJ1-2, with TRBD1 matching over 9 bases. The CDR3 loop spans 13 amino acids. V shed 2 bases and J 8 bases; nucleotides not matched to a gene: 6. Looked up from germline, CDR1 is GTSNPN and CDR2 is SVGIG (reference sequence). CDR3 in DNA: TGTGCCTGGAGTAAACAGGGGGCTGTCGGCTACACCTTC. This sequence encodes CAWSKQGAVGYTF.

As DNA, the CDR3 is TGTGCCAGTAGCGGACAGGGGCTGGGTAATGAAAAACTGTTTTTT. Its translation: CASSGQGLGNEKLFF. J is TRBJ1-4 and V is TRBV19; 9 bases match TRBD1. CDR1 LNHDA and CDR2 SQIVND come from the germline V gene (reference sequence). CDR3 length: 15 residues. Unmatched junction bases numbered 6, after V lost 6 bases and J lost 4 bases.

The chain recombines TRBV5-1 with TRBJ2-2; TRBD2 agrees at 7 bases. This CDR3 has 16 amino acids. Per germline, CDR1 SGHRS and CDR2 YFSETQ. Unmatched junction bases numbered 6, after V lost 4 bases and J lost 0 bases. This CDR3 reads CASSEVGGANTGELFF. The CDR3 coding sequence is TGCGCCAGCAGCGAAGTGGGGGGGGCGAACACCGGGGAGCTGTTTTTT.

This chain joins TRBV7-9 and TRBJ1-1; a possible D gene is TRBD1 (5 bases). This CDR3 has 13 amino acids. Germline V lookup: CDR1 SEHNR, CDR2 FQNEAQ (reference sequence). Trimming took 2 bases from V and 7 from J, leaving 11 bases between them. The CDR3 sequence is CASSLPYRSEAFF. The DNA for the CDR3 is TGTGCCAGCAGCTTACCCTACAGGAGTGAAGCTTTCTTT.

The chain carries TRBV11-2 and TRBJ2-2; D gene unclear. V dropped 5 bases and J dropped 3 bases, with 4 bases sitting between them. This CDR3 comprises 12 residues. CDR1 is SGHAT, CDR2 FQNNGV, per germline. This CDR3 reads CASSRDTGELFF. The CDR3 nucleotides are TGTGCCAGCAGCCGCGACACCGGGGAGCTGTTTTTT.